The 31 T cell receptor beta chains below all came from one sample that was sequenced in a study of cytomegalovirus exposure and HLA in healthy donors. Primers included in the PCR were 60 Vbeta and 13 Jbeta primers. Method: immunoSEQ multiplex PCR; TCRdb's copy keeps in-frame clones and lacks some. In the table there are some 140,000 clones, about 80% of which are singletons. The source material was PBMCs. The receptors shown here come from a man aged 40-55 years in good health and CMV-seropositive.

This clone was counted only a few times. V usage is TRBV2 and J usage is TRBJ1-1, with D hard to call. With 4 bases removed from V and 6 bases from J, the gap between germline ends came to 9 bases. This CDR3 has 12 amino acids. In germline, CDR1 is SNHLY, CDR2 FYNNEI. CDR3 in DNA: TGTGCCAGCAGTGGGACTCTCGCTGAAGCTTTCTTT. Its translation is CASSGTLAEAFF. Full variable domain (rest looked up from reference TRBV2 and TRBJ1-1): EPEVTQTPSHQVTQMGQEVILRCVPISNHLYFYWYRQILGQKVEFLVSFYNNEISEKSEIFDDQFSVERPDGSNFTLKIRSTKLEDSAMYFCASSGTLAEAFFGQGTRLTVV.

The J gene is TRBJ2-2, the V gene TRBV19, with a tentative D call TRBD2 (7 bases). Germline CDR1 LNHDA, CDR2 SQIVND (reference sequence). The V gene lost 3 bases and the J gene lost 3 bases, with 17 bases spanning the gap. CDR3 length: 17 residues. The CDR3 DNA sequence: TGTGCCAGTAGTATCGGGGCCTGGGGGGGCGACACCGGGGAGCTGTTTTTT. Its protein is CASSIGAWGGDTGELFF.

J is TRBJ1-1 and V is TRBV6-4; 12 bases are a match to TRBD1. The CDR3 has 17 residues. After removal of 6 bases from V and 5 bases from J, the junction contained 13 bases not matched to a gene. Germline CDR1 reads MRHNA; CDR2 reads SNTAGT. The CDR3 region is CASSAVPGQGAGTEAFF. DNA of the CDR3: TGTGCCAGCAGCGCAGTCCCGGGACAGGGGGCAGGAACTGAAGCTTTCTTT.

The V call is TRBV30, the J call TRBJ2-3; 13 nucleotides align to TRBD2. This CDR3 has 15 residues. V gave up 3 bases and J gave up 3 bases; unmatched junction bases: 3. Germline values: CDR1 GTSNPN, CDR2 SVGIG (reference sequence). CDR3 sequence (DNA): TGTGCCTGGAGAACTAGCGGGAGGGGTACAGATACGCAGTATTTT. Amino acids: CAWRTSGRGTDTQYF.

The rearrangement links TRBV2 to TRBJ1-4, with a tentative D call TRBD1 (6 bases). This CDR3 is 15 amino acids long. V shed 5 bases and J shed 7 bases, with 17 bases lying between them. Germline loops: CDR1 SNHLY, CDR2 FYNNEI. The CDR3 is CASSRRGGEGEKLFF. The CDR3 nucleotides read TGTGCCAGCAGTCGGAGGGGGGGCGAGGGTGAAAAACTGTTTTTT. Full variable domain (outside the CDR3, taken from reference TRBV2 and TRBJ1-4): EPEVTQTPSHQVTQMGQEVILRCVPISNHLYFYWYRQILGQKVEFLVSFYNNEISEKSEIFDDQFSVERPDGSNFTLKIRSTKLEDSAMYFCASSRRGGEGEKLFFGSGTQLSVL.

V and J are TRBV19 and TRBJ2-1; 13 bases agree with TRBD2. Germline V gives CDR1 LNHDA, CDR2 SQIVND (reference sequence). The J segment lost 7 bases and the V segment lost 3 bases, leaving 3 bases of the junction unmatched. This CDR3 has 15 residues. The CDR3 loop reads CASSILLAGGNEQFF. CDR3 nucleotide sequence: TGTGCCAGTAGTATTTTACTAGCGGGAGGGAATGAGCAGTTCTTC.

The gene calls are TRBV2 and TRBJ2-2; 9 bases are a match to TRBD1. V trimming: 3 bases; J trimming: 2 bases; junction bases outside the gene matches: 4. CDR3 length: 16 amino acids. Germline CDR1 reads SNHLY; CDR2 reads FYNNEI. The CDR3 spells CASSERQGGNTGELFF. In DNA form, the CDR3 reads TGTGCCAGCAGTGAGCGACAGGGGGGTAACACCGGGGAGCTGTTTTTT.

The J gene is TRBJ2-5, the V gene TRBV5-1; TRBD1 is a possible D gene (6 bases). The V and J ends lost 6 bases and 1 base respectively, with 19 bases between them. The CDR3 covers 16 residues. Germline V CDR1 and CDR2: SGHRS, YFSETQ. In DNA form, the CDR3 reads TGCGCCAGCAATCTCGGCGTGGGGGCGGGCCAAGAGACCCAGTACTTC. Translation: CASNLGVGAGQETQYF.

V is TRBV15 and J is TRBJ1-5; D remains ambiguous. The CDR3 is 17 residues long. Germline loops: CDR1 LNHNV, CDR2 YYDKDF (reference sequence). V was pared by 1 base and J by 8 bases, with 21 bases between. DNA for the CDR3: TGTGCCACCAGCAGAGGAGTGCTGGGAGATGTCATTGAGCCCCAGCATTTT. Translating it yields CATSRGVLGDVIEPQHF.

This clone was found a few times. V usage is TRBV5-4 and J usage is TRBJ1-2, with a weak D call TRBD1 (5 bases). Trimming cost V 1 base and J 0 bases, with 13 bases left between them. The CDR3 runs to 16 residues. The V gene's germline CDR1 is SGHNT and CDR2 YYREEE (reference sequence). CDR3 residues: CASSLRGGVTNYGYTF. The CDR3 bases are TGTGCCAGCAGCTTGCGGGGGGGGGTCACTAACTATGGCTACACCTTC.

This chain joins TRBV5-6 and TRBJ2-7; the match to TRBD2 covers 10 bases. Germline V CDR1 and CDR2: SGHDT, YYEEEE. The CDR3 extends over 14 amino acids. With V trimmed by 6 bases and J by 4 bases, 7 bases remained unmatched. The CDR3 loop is CASTPLAGVYEQYF. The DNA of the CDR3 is TGTGCCAGCACCCCCCTAGCGGGAGTTTACGAGCAGTACTTC.

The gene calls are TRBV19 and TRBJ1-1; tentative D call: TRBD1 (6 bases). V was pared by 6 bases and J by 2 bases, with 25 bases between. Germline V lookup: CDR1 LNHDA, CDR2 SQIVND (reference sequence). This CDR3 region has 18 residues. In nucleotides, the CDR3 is TGTGCCAGTAGCAGTACAGGGCCCTCGGGTATACGAAACACTGAAGCTTTCTTT. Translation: CASSSTGPSGIRNTEAFF.

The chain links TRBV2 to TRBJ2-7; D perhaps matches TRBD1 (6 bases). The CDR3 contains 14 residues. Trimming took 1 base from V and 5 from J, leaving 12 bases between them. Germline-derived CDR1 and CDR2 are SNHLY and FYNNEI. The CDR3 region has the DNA TGTGCCAGCAGTGAAGGACAGGCACTGGACGAGCAGTACTTC. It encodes CASSEGQALDEQYF.

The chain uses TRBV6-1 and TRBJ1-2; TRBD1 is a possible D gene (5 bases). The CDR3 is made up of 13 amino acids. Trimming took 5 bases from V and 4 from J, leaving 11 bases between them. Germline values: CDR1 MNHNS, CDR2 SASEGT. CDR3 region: CASSRDSLYGYTF. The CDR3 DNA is TGTGCCAGCAGTCGAGACAGCCTCTATGGCTACACCTTC.

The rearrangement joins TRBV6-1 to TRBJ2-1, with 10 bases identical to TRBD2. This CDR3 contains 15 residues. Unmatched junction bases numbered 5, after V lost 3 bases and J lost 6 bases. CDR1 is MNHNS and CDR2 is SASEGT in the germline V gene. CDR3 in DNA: TGTGCCAGCAGTGATCTAGCGGGAGTTTCCAATGAGCAGTTCTTC. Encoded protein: CASSDLAGVSNEQFF.

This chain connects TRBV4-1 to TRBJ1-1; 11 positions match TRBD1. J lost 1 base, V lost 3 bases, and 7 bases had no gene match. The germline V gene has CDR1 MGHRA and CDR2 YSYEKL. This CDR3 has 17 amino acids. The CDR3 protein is CASSHIRTGGKNTEAFF. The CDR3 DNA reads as TGCGCCAGCAGCCACATACGGACAGGGGGCAAGAACACTGAAGCTTTCTTT.

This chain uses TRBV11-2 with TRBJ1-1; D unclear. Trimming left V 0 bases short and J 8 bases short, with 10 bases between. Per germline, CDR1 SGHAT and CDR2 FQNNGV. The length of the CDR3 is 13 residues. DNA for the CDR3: TGTGCCAGCAGCTTAGAGGTCAGACTAGAAGCTTTCTTT. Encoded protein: CASSLEVRLEAFF. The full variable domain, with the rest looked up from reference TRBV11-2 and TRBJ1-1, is EAGVAQSPRYKIIEKRQSVAFWCNPISGHATLYWYQQILGQGPKLLIQFQNNGVVDDSQLPKDRFSAERLKGVDSTLKIQPAKLEDSAVYLCASSLEVRLEAFFGQGTRLTVV.

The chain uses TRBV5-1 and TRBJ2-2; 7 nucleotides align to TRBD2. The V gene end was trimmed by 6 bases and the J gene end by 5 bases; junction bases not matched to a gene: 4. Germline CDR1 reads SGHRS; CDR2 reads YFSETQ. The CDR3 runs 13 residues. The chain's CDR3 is CASTLADTGELFF. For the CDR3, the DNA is TGCGCCAGCACCCTAGCGGATACCGGGGAGCTGTTTTTT.

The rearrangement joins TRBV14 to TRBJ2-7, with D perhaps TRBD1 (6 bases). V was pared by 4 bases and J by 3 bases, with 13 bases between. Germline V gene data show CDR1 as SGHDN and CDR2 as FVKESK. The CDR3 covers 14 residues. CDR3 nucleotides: TGTGCCAGCAGCCCCCTACTACAGGGCTACGAGCAGTACTTC. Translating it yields CASSPLLQGYEQYF.

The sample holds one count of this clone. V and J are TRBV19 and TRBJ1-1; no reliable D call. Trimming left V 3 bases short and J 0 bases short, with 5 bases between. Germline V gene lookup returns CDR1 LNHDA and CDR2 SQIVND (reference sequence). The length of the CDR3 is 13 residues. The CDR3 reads CASSIPLNTEAFF. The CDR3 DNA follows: TGTGCCAGTAGTATTCCGTTGAACACTGAAGCTTTCTTT. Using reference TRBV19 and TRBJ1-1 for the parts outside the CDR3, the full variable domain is DGGITQSPKYLFRKEGQNVTLSCEQNLNHDAMYWYRQDPGQGLRLIYYSQIVNDFQKGDIAEGYSVSREKKESFPLTVTSAQKNPTAFYLCASSIPLNTEAFFGQGTRLTVV.

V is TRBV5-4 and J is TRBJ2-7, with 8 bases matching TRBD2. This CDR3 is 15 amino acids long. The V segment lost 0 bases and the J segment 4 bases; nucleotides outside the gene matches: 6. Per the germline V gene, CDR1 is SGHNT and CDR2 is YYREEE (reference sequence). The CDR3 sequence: CASSLAEAGDYEQYF. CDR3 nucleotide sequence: TGTGCCAGCAGCTTGGCCGAAGCGGGGGATTACGAGCAGTACTTC. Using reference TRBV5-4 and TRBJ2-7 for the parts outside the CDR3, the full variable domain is ETGVTQSPTHLIKTRGQQVTLRCSSQSGHNTVSWYQQALGQGPQFIFQYYREEENGRGNFPPRFSGLQFPNYSSELNVNALELDDSALYLCASSLAEAGDYEQYFGPGTRLTVT.

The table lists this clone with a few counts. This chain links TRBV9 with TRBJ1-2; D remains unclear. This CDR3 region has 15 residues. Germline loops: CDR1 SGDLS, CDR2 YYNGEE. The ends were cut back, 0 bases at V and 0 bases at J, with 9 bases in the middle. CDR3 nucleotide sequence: TGTGCCAGCAGCGTAGAGCCCGGGACTAACTATGGCTACACCTTC. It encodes CASSVEPGTNYGYTF.

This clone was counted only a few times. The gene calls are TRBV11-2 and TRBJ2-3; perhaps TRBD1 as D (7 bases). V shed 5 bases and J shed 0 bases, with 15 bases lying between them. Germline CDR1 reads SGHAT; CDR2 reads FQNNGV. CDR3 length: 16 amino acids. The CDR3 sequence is CASSDRSGGSTDTQYF. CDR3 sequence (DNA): TGTGCCAGCAGCGACCGGTCAGGGGGGAGCACAGATACGCAGTATTTT. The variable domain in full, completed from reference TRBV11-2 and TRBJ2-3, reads EAGVAQSPRYKIIEKRQSVAFWCNPISGHATLYWYQQILGQGPKLLIQFQNNGVVDDSQLPKDRFSAERLKGVDSTLKIQPAKLEDSAVYLCASSDRSGGSTDTQYFGPGTRLTVL.

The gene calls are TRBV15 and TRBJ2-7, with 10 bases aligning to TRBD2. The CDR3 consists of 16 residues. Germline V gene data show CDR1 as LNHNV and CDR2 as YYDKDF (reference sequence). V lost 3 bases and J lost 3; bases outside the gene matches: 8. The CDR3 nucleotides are TGTGCCACCAGCAGTACACTAGCGGGACGAAACTACGAGCAGTACTTC. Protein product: CATSSTLAGRNYEQYF.

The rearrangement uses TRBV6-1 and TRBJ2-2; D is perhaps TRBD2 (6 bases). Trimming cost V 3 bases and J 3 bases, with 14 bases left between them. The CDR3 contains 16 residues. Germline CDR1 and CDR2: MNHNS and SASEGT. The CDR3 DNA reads TGTGCCAGCAGTGATCAGCTAGCGTACGACACCGGGGAGCTGTTTTTT. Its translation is CASSDQLAYDTGELFF.

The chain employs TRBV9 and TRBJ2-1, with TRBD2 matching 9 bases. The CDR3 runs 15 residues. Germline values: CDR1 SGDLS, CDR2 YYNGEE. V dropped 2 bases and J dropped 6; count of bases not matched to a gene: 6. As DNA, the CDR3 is TGTGCCAGCAGCGTCGGTAGCGGGAGTTCCAATGAGCAGTTCTTC. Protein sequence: CASSVGSGSSNEQFF.

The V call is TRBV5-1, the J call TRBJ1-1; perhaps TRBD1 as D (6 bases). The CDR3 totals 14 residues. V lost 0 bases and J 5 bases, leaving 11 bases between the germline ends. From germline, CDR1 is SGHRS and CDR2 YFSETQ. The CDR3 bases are TGCGCCAGCAGCTTGGAAAACAGGGTGACTGAAGCTTTCTTT. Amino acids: CASSLENRVTEAFF.

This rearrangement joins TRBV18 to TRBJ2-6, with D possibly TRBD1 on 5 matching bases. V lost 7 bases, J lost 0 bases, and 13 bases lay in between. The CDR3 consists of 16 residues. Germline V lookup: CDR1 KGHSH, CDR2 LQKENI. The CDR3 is CASLKFDSSGANVLTF. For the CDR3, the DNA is TGTGCCAGCTTAAAATTTGACAGCTCTGGGGCCAACGTCCTGACTTTC.

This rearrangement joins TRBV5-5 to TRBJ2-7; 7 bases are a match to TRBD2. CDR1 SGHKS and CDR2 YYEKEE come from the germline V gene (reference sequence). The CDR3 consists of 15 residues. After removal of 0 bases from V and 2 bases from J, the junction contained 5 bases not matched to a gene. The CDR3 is CASSLGLAEAYEQYF. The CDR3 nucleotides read TGTGCCAGCAGCTTGGGGCTAGCGGAAGCCTACGAGCAGTACTTC.

The CDR3 nucleotides are TGCGCCAGCAGCGTGACCTCGGGGAGGGATAATGAAAAACTGTTTTTT. The encoded protein is CASSVTSGRDNEKLFF. The V gene is TRBV4-1, the J gene TRBJ1-4; no definite D call. With 5 bases removed from V and 4 bases from J, the gap between germline ends came to 17 bases. CDR1 and CDR2 from the germline V gene are MGHRA and YSYEKL. This CDR3 is 16 amino acids long.

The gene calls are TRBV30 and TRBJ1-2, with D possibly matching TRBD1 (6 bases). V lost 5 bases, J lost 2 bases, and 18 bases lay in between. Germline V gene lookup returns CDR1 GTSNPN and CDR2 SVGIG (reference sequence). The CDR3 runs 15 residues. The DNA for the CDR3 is TGTGCCTGGGGGGGGGCAGGGACCTTCAACTATGGCTACACCTTC. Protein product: CAWGGAGTFNYGYTF.